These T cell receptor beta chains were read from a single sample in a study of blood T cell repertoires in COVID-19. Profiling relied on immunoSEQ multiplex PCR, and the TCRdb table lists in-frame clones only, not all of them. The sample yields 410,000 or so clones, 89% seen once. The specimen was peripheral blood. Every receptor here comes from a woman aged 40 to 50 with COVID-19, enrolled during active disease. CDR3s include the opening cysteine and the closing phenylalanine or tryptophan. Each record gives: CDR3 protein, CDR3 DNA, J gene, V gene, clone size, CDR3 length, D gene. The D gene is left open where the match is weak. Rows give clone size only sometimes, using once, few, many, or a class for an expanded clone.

CASSQEGRGLATNEKLFF	TGTGCCAGCAGCCAAGAAGGCAGGGGTCTCGCAACTAATGAAAAACTGTTTTTT	TRBJ1-4	TRBV3-1/TRBV3-2	NA	18	NA
CASSIGYSNNLAGRSKQYF	TGTGCCAGTAGTATAGGTTATTCAAACAACCTAGCGGGACGTTCGAAGCAGTACTTC	TRBJ2-7	TRBV19	NA	19	TRBD2
CASSLLTGPGTGELFF	TGTGCCAGCAGCCTCCTAACCGGGCCGGGGACCGGGGAGCTGTTTTTT	TRBJ2-2	TRBV7-2	NA	16	NA
CASGPRLAGSTDTQYF	TGTGCCAGCGGTCCCCGACTAGCGGGATCCACAGATACGCAGTATTTT	TRBJ2-3	TRBV5-4	NA	16	TRBD2
CASSSWTVKPNNEQFF	TGTGCCAGCAGCTCCTGGACTGTGAAACCGAACAATGAGCAGTTCTTC	TRBJ2-1	TRBV7-2	NA	16	NA
CASSLGGGRARKTYNEQFF	TGTGCCAGCAGCTTAGGAGGAGGACGGGCACGTAAGACCTACAATGAGCAGTTCTTC	TRBJ2-1	TRBV7-2	NA	19	NA
CASSRPPLQGAYEQYF	TGTGCCAGCAGCCGACCCCCCCTACAGGGGGCCTACGAGCAGTACTTC	TRBJ2-7	TRBV3-1/TRBV3-2	NA	16	TRBD1
CASSLEQGRTEAFF	TGCGCCAGCAGCTTGGAACAGGGAAGGACTGAAGCTTTCTTT	TRBJ1-1	TRBV5-1	few	14	NA
CASSIIGDMDNSPLHF	TGTGCCAGTAGTATTATAGGGGATATGGATAATTCACCCCTCCACTTT	TRBJ1-6	TRBV19	NA	16	NA
CSGSLAPTYEQYF	TGCAGCGGAAGTCTGGCCCCAACCTACGAGCAGTACTTC	TRBJ2-7	TRBV29-1	NA	13	NA
CASSSQGTEAFF	TGTGCCAGCAGCTCCCAGGGAACTGAAGCTTTCTTT	TRBJ1-1	TRBV5-8	NA	12	NA
CASSQDNQLTNEKLFF	TGTGCCAGCAGCCAAGACAACCAACTAACTAATGAAAAACTGTTTTTT	TRBJ1-4	TRBV14	NA	16	NA
CASSTGGAGGYTF	TGTGCCAGCAGTACAGGGGGCGCGGGTGGCTACACCTTC	TRBJ1-2	TRBV27	NA	13	TRBD1
CASSAQGAFKGANVLTF	TGCGCCAGCAGTGCCCAGGGGGCGTTCAAAGGGGCCAACGTCCTGACTTTC	TRBJ2-6	TRBV10-2	NA	17	TRBD1
CASSPGMWDYGYTF	TGTGCCAGTAGCCCAGGGATGTGGGACTATGGCTACACCTTC	TRBJ1-2	TRBV19	NA	14	NA
CSSRDRQGAYYGYTF	TGCAGCTCGAGAGACAGACAGGGGGCCTACTATGGCTACACCTTC	TRBJ1-2	TRBV29-1	NA	15	TRBD1
CASRDSSSYEQYF	TGCGCCAGCCGGGACTCCAGCTCCTATGAGCAGTACTTC	TRBJ2-7	TRBV5-1	NA	13	NA
CASSLISTDTQYF	TGTGCCAGCAGCTTAATCTCCACAGATACGCAGTATTTT	TRBJ2-3	TRBV11-2	NA	13	NA
CASRKGIAGELFF	TGTGCCAGCAGGAAGGGGATTGCCGGGGAGCTGTTTTTT	TRBJ2-2	TRBV28	NA	13	NA
CAWSAGGGQPQHF	TGTGCCTGGAGTGCCGGGGGGGGCCAGCCCCAGCATTTT	TRBJ1-5	TRBV30	NA	13	NA
CASSLGTPSSYNSPLHF	TGTGCCAGCAGCTTGGGGACACCGAGCTCCTATAATTCACCCCTCCACTTT	TRBJ1-6	TRBV5-5	NA	17	NA
CASSLWDRPPAPISEAFF	TGCGCCAGCAGCCTTTGGGACAGGCCGCCCGCTCCAATCTCTGAAGCTTTCTTT	TRBJ1-1	TRBV5-1	NA	18	TRBD1
CASSPGIVLHF	TGTGCCAGCAGTCCCGGGATCGTCCTCCACTTT	TRBJ1-6	TRBV27	NA	11	NA
CATSDSLRGKGNQPQHF	TGTGCCACCAGTGATTCTTTACGGGGGAAGGGCAATCAGCCCCAGCATTTT	TRBJ1-5	TRBV24-1	NA	17	NA
CASSLSGEPYNSPLHF	TGTGCCAGCAGTTTGAGCGGGGAACCCTATAATTCACCCCTCCACTTT	TRBJ1-6	TRBV28	NA	16	NA
CASSLGGDQPQHF	TGCGCCAGCAGCTTGGGCGGGGATCAGCCCCAGCATTTT	TRBJ1-5	TRBV5-1	NA	13	NA
CASSLRGQGRTEAFF	TGCGCCAGCAGCCTAAGGGGCCAGGGGCGGACTGAAGCTTTCTTT	TRBJ1-1	TRBV4-1	NA	15	NA
CASSTDSLGQPQHF	TGTGCCAGCAGTACTGACAGTTTGGGACAGCCCCAGCATTTT	TRBJ1-5	TRBV28	NA	14	NA
CASSLGGTGGSYEQYF	TGTGCCAGCAGCTTAGGAGGGACAGGGGGCTCCTACGAGCAGTACTTC	TRBJ2-7	TRBV7-2	NA	16	TRBD1
CATRPGQRGNTDTQYF	TGTGCCACCCGCCCTGGACAGCGGGGGAACACAGATACGCAGTATTTT	TRBJ2-3	TRBV15	NA	16	TRBD2
CASSPPTPGTGFGGELFF	TGTGCCAGCAGCCCCCCAACTCCCGGGACAGGGTTTGGCGGGGAGCTGTTTTTT	TRBJ2-2	TRBV7-9	once	18	TRBD1
CASSPWLAGVDTGELFF	TGTGCCAGCAGCCCATGGCTAGCGGGAGTAGACACCGGGGAGCTGTTTTTT	TRBJ2-2	TRBV7-8	NA	17	TRBD2
CASSITGATNEKLFF	TGTGCCAGCAGCATCACAGGGGCAACTAATGAAAAACTGTTTTTT	TRBJ1-4	TRBV7-6	NA	15	TRBD1
CASSFGAGLAMETQYF	TGCGCCAGCAGCTTTGGGGCGGGACTAGCGATGGAGACCCAGTACTTC	TRBJ2-5	TRBV5-1	NA	16	TRBD2
CASSVFGTGAPGNTIYF	TGTGCCAGCAGCGTATTTGGGACAGGGGCCCCTGGAAACACCATATATTTT	TRBJ1-3	TRBV9	NA	17	TRBD1
CASSQGLGLAIHNEQFF	TGCGCCAGCAGCCAAGGGTTAGGACTAGCTATACACAATGAGCAGTTCTTC	TRBJ2-1	TRBV4-3	NA	17	TRBD2
CASSSSGGVGYEQYF	TGTGCCAGCAGCTCATCAGGAGGGGTTGGGTACGAGCAGTACTTC	TRBJ2-7	TRBV7-2	NA	15	NA
CAWSGGRETQYF	TGTGCCTGGAGTGGGGGGCGAGAGACCCAGTACTTC	TRBJ2-5	TRBV30	NA	12	NA
CASSLQGQGLNEKLFF	TGTGCCAGCAGTCTCCAAGGACAGGGTCTTAATGAAAAACTGTTTTTT	TRBJ1-4	TRBV27	NA	16	TRBD1
CAWREGLAGGPGELFF	TGTGCCTGGAGGGAAGGACTAGCGGGGGGTCCCGGGGAGCTGTTTTTT	TRBJ2-2	TRBV30	NA	16	TRBD2
CASSLPRVTGELFF	TGTGCCAGCAGCCTCCCGCGGGTAACCGGGGAGCTGTTTTTT	TRBJ2-2	TRBV28	once	14	NA
CASSRTPGSGNTIYF	TGTGCCAGCAGTCGAACCCCCGGCTCTGGAAACACCATATATTTT	TRBJ1-3	TRBV6-5	NA	15	NA
CASSSLHRDRGETQYF	TGTGCCAGCAGCTCTCTCCACCGGGACAGAGGGGAGACCCAGTACTTC	TRBJ2-5	TRBV7-2	NA	16	TRBD1
CASSPWRENTEAFF	TGTGCCAGCTCACCGTGGAGGGAGAACACTGAAGCTTTCTTT	TRBJ1-1	TRBV18	NA	14	NA
CASSENTISGKETQYF	TGTGCCAGCAGCGAGAACACGATTAGCGGGAAAGAGACCCAGTACTTC	TRBJ2-5	TRBV9	NA	16	TRBD2
CAYLEARSNQPQHF	TGCGCTTACCTGGAGGCGCGGAGCAATCAGCCCCAGCATTTT	TRBJ1-5	TRBV5-1	NA	14	NA
CASSLTSFLSTDTQYF	TGTGCCAGCAGTCTTACTAGTTTCCTTAGCACAGATACGCAGTATTTT	TRBJ2-3	TRBV7-9	NA	16	NA
CASPGRRRYNEQFF	TGTGCCAGCCCAGGACGGAGGAGATACAATGAGCAGTTCTTC	TRBJ2-1	TRBV21-1	NA	14	NA
CASSRQGGTLDTEAFF	TGTGCCAGCAGCCGACAGGGGGGAACCTTGGACACTGAAGCTTTCTTT	TRBJ1-1	TRBV7-3	once	16	TRBD1
CASSASSVLDRGHWTDTQYF	TGTGCCAGCAGTGCATCCTCCGTCCTCGACAGGGGGCATTGGACAGATACGCAGTATTTT	TRBJ2-3	TRBV27	NA	20	TRBD1
CASSLGQNYEQYF	TGCGCCAGCAGCTTGGGTCAGAACTACGAGCAGTACTTC	TRBJ2-7	TRBV5-1	NA	13	NA
CASSPRVGGGSTDTQYF	TGTGCCAGCAGCCCTAGGGTAGGCGGGGGGAGCACAGATACGCAGTATTTT	TRBJ2-3	TRBV5-5	few	17	TRBD2
CSASGPSYGYTF	TGCAGTGCTAGTGGTCCTAGCTATGGCTACACCTTC	TRBJ1-2	TRBV20-1	NA	12	NA